Ten or more counts support the clone carrying this T cell receptor (beta chain). These data originate in a study of T cells in Graves' hyperthyroidism and ophthalmopathy. CDR3 size: 16 residues. Germline V lookup: CDR1 SGHTA, CDR2 FQGNSA. V was shortened by 2 bases and J by 6 bases, with 17 bases between the two germline ends. Regions amplified from RNA transcripts were the TCR beta CDR3 regions. The HTBI primer set served for first-round RT-PCR of the TCR CDR3. TCRdb redid the calling of the multiplex PCR reads with MiXCR, one entry per CDR3 protein. Among a few hundred thousand distinct CDR3 sequences, 17% were seen once, and the ten largest hold around 61%.

Material for sequencing was blood. The clonotype originates from a woman in her sixties or seventies with Graves' ophthalmopathy. This chain joins TRBV7-2 and TRBJ1-5, with a tentative D call TRBD1 (5 bases). The DNA for the CDR3 is TGTGCCAGCAGCTTATTCCCCAGGGCGAAGGGTCAGCCCCAGCATTTT. Its translation: CASSLFPRAKGQPQHF.